The 25 T cell receptor beta chains in this list originate from one sample, sequenced in a study of blood T cell repertoires in COVID-19. The repertoire was sequenced with immunoSEQ multiplex PCR; TCRdb's copy has only in-frame clones and lacks some. The sample yields roughly 400,000 clones, approximately 87% seen once. Material for sequencing was PBMCs or T cells enriched from blood (not recorded which). The source of these receptors is a woman aged 50 to 60 who had recovered from COVID-19.

In DNA, the CDR3 is TGTGCCAGCAGCCCATCAGGGGGCTTTTATGGCTACACCTTC. This sequence encodes CASSPSGGFYGYTF. The rearrangement uses TRBV11-2 and TRBJ1-2, with 8 bases that match TRBD1. Germline V CDR1 and CDR2: SGHAT, FQNNGV. The trim removed 5 bases at V and 5 bases at J, leaving 7 bases unmatched. This CDR3 has 14 amino acids.

The rearrangement joins TRBV5-1 to TRBJ1-2; TRBD1 aligns across 9 bases. J was trimmed by 7 bases and V by 4 bases; bases with no gene match: 8. Germline lookup yields CDR1 SGHRS and CDR2 YFSETQ. There are 14 residues in the CDR3. The CDR3 DNA sequence: TGCGCCAGCAGCCCGGGACAGGGAGCTCGTGGCTACACCTTC. Translating it yields CASSPGQGARGYTF.

This clone appeared many times. J is TRBJ1-1 and V is TRBV19; 9 nucleotides agree with TRBD1. The CDR3 is 14 amino acids. J was trimmed by 3 bases and V by 10 bases; bases with no gene match: 9. Germline assignment: CDR1 LNHDA and CDR2 SQIVND (reference sequence). The CDR3 reads CATVRDRAYTEAFF. The CDR3 DNA reads TGTGCCACCGTCCGGGACAGGGCTTACACTGAAGCTTTCTTT. The full variable domain, rest sourced from reference TRBV19 and TRBJ1-1, is DGGITQSPKYLFRKEGQNVTLSCEQNLNHDAMYWYRQDPGQGLRLIYYSQIVNDFQKGDIAEGYSVSREKKESFPLTVTSAQKNPTAFYLCATVRDRAYTEAFFGQGTRLTVV.

The chain uses TRBV30 and TRBJ2-7; perhaps TRBD1 as D (7 bases). This CDR3 is 12 amino acids long. Germline CDR1 reads GTSNPN; CDR2 reads SVGIG (reference sequence). Trimming shortened V by 7 bases and J by 3 bases, and 13 bases separated the two germline ends. As DNA, the CDR3 is TGTGCCTCTCAGGGGGGATTCTACGAGCAGTACTTC. The encoded protein is CASQGGFYEQYF. Full variable domain (missing parts from reference TRBV30 and TRBJ2-7): SQTIHQWPATLVQPVGSPLSLECTVEGTSNPNLYWYRQAAGRGLQLLFYSVGIGQISSEVPQNLSASRPQDRQFILSSKKLLLSDSGFYLCASQGGFYEQYFGPGTRLTVT.

The rearrangement joins TRBV18 to TRBJ2-5, with D tentatively TRBD2 (6 bases). Germline CDR1 and CDR2: KGHSH and LQKENI. The length of the CDR3 is 15 residues. Between the trimmed V and J ends, which lost 5 bases and 4 bases, there was a span of 17 bases. The CDR3 is CASSSTGASTETQYF. In DNA form, the CDR3 reads TGTGCCAGCTCATCGACGGGAGCTAGCACAGAGACCCAGTACTTC.

In this sample, this clone turned up many times. The chain uses TRBV27 and TRBJ2-2; tentative D call: TRBD1 (6 bases). The CDR3 loop spans 18 amino acids. CDR1 is MNHEY, CDR2 SMNVEV, per germline (reference sequence). V lost 0 bases, J lost 2 bases, and 16 bases lay in between. The CDR3: CASSLSVRGTLNTGELFF. CDR3 DNA: TGTGCCAGCAGTTTATCGGTCAGGGGCACACTAAACACCGGGGAGCTGTTTTTT.

The CDR3 DNA follows: TGTGCCAGCAGCTCCGGACAGGGTATTGGGAGTACGCAGTATTTT. Translating gives CASSSGQGIGSTQYF. This rearrangement joins TRBV11-3 to TRBJ2-3; 8 bases line up with TRBD1. After removal of 4 bases from V and 8 bases from J, the junction contained 11 bases not matched to a gene. Germline CDR1 and CDR2: SGHNT and YENEEA. The CDR3 runs to 15 residues.

This chain links TRBV10-3 with TRBJ2-3, with a tentative D call TRBD2 (5 bases). V was pared by 3 bases and J by 3 bases, with 22 bases between. Germline V CDR1 and CDR2: ENHRY, SYGVKD. This CDR3 has 18 residues. The CDR3 region is CAISELLRTHGGTDTQYF. For the CDR3, the DNA is TGTGCCATCAGTGAATTATTAAGGACTCACGGTGGGACAGATACGCAGTATTTT.

The V gene is TRBV18, the J gene TRBJ2-7; TRBD1 aligns across 11 bases. CDR1 KGHSH and CDR2 LQKENI come from the germline V gene. Trimming cost V 4 bases and J 5 bases; bases outside gene matches: 4. The CDR3 runs to 14 residues. In DNA form, the CDR3 reads TGTGCCAGCTCACGGGACAGGGGGACCCACGAGCAGTACTTC. Translating it yields CASSRDRGTHEQYF.

This clone was seen a few times. The genes are TRBV2 and TRBJ1-4, with D tentatively TRBD1 (5 bases). Germline V gene data show CDR1 as SNHLY and CDR2 as FYNNEI. The CDR3 totals 16 residues. V was shortened by 6 bases and J by 7 bases, with 21 bases between the two germline ends. The DNA for the CDR3 is TGTGCCAGCAGGGGGGGTCGGAGACAAGAGGGTGAAAAACTGTTTTTT. Its translation is CASRGGRRQEGEKLFF.

This rearrangement joins TRBV5-1 to TRBJ1-1, with D hard to call. The V gene lost 4 bases and the J gene lost 7 bases, with 11 bases spanning the gap. The CDR3 covers 12 residues. Germline CDR1 is SGHRS and CDR2 is YFSETQ. For the CDR3, the DNA is TGCGCCAGCAGCAAGAGAGAGAATGAAGCTTTCTTT. Protein sequence: CASSKRENEAFF. The full variable domain, completed using reference TRBV5-1 and TRBJ1-1, is KAGVTQTPRYLIKTRGQQVTLSCSPISGHRSVSWYQQTPGQGLQFLFEYFSETQRNKGNFPGRFSGRQFSNSRSEMNVSTLELGDSALYLCASSKRENEAFFGQGTRLTVV.

The J gene is TRBJ1-5, the V gene TRBV10-2; D remains unclear. Between the trimmed V and J ends, which lost 6 bases and 0 bases, there was a span of 9 bases. This CDR3 region has 14 residues. The germline gives CDR1 WSHSY, CDR2 SAAADI. In DNA, the CDR3 is TGCGCCAGCAGACCGGGTCTTAGCAATCAGCCCCAGCATTTT. Amino acid sequence: CASRPGLSNQPQHF.

The chain has TRBV5-1 and TRBJ1-1; D is unclear. This CDR3 contains 14 residues. Trimming took off 0 bases at V and 7 bases at J, with 13 bases between the two ends. The germline CDR1 and CDR2 sequences are SGHRS and YFSETQ. DNA of the CDR3: TGCGCCAGCAGCTTGGACCCCGAGGGCCGTGAAGCTTTCTTT. This sequence encodes CASSLDPEGREAFF. Full variable domain (outside the CDR3, taken from reference TRBV5-1 and TRBJ1-1): KAGVTQTPRYLIKTRGQQVTLSCSPISGHRSVSWYQQTPGQGLQFLFEYFSETQRNKGNFPGRFSGRQFSNSRSEMNVSTLELGDSALYLCASSLDPEGREAFFGQGTRLTVV.

This clone came up once. The chain links TRBV28 to TRBJ2-3; 7 bases align to TRBD2. The CDR3 runs 17 residues. CDR1 is MDHEN, CDR2 SYDVKM, per germline. V gave up 4 bases and J gave up 2 bases; unmatched junction bases: 12. In DNA form, the CDR3 reads TGTGCCAGCAGTTCTCGTCTCAAAGCGGGGAACACAGATACGCAGTATTTT. Its translation: CASSSRLKAGNTDTQYF.

This clone was recorded only once. The chain has TRBV9 and TRBJ1-1; D remains ambiguous. This CDR3 spans 14 amino acids. Trimming stripped 1 base from V and 1 base from J, with 8 bases between. Germline V gives CDR1 SGDLS, CDR2 YYNGEE. The CDR3 coding sequence is TGTGCCAGCAGCGTATTAACAGCGAACACTGAAGCTTTCTTT. It codes for CASSVLTANTEAFF.

This chain joins TRBV5-1 and TRBJ2-5; TRBD2 agrees at 8 bases. This CDR3 is built from 18 residues. The junction had 14 bases not matched to a gene; V was cut back by 4 bases and J by 0 bases. Germline CDR1 SGHRS, CDR2 YFSETQ. The CDR3 DNA sequence: TGCGCCAGCAGCCCGGACAGCCGGGGGGGGTTATACCAAGAGACCCAGTACTTC. Protein: CASSPDSRGGLYQETQYF.

The chain carries TRBV6-2 or TRBV6-3 and TRBJ2-7, with 8 bases lining up with TRBD1. V gave up 2 bases and J gave up 1 base; unmatched junction bases: 7. CDR3 length: 16 residues. Germline V gives CDR1 MNHEY, CDR2 SVGEGT. The CDR3 DNA is TGTGCCAGCAGTTACGGTTCGGGACAGGCTTCCTACGAGCAGTACTTC. Its protein product is CASSYGSGQASYEQYF.

The gene calls are TRBV6-5 and TRBJ1-4; D may be TRBD1 (5 bases). This CDR3 has 13 amino acids. Germline CDR1 MNHEY, CDR2 SVGAGI. V lost 8 bases, J lost 3 bases, and 10 bases lay in between. CDR3 nucleotide sequence: TGTGCCAGCTGTAGGGGATCTAATGAAAAACTGTTTTTT. Amino acid sequence: CASCRGSNEKLFF.

The rearrangement uses TRBV4-3 and TRBJ2-2; TRBD1 agrees at 11 bases. This CDR3 is 19 amino acids long. Germline V CDR1 and CDR2: LGHNA, YSLEER. After removal of 1 base from V and 5 bases from J, the junction contained 12 bases not matched to a gene. CDR3 protein: CASSQVGFLDRGRTGELFF. CDR3 coding DNA: TGCGCCAGCAGCCAAGTCGGGTTCCTGGACAGGGGGCGAACCGGGGAGCTGTTTTTT.

V and J are TRBV3-1 (or the pseudogene TRBV3-2) and TRBJ1-2, with D possibly being TRBD1 (6 bases). Germline V gene sequence: CDR1 LGHDT, CDR2 YNNKEL (reference sequence). The CDR3 loop spans 15 amino acids. The ends were cut back, 0 bases at V and 2 bases at J, with 10 bases in the middle. CDR3 in DNA: TGTGCCAGCAGCCAAGATACCAGGGGAAACTATGGCTACACCTTC. Protein sequence: CASSQDTRGNYGYTF.

This chain uses TRBV28 with TRBJ2-5; 12 nucleotides agree with TRBD2. Germline values: CDR1 MDHEN, CDR2 SYDVKM. The V segment lost 10 bases and the J segment 7 bases; nucleotides outside the gene matches: 4. The CDR3 runs 12 residues. This CDR3 is CATSGGVMTQYF. The CDR3 bases are TGTGCCACTAGCGGGGGGGTTATGACCCAGTACTTC.

The rearrangement joins TRBV30 to TRBJ2-1, with 9 bases aligning to TRBD2. The V and J ends lost 1 base and 8 bases, in that order; junction bases with no gene match: 15. Germline assignment: CDR1 GTSNPN and CDR2 SVGIG (reference sequence). CDR3 length: 17 residues. The CDR3 bases are TGTGCCTGGAGTGCCTCATGGACTAGCGTTGGGATGTATGAGCAGTTCTTC. As protein: CAWSASWTSVGMYEQFF.

The chain carries TRBV2 and TRBJ1-5; 10 bases map to TRBD1. Germline V gene lookup returns CDR1 SNHLY and CDR2 FYNNEI. CDR3 length: 15 amino acids. The J segment lost 2 bases and the V segment lost 7 bases, leaving 5 bases of the junction unmatched. This chain's CDR3 is CASTTGTGGNQPQHF. The CDR3 DNA is TGTGCCAGCACCACCGGGACAGGGGGCAATCAGCCCCAGCATTTT.

The chain joins TRBV28 to TRBJ2-7; a possible D gene is TRBD1 (6 bases). This CDR3 comprises 15 residues. V was trimmed by 7 bases and J by 5 bases, leaving 21 bases between them. The germline gives CDR1 MDHEN, CDR2 SYDVKM. The CDR3 spells CASNTPGQGKNEQYF. The DNA for the CDR3 is TGTGCCAGCAACACTCCGGGACAAGGAAAGAACGAGCAGTACTTC.

The chain employs TRBV21-1 and TRBJ1-2; TRBD1, the table's D call, lacks a check against the DNA. TRBV21-1 is listed as a pseudogene. The CDR3 loop spans 14 amino acids. CDR3 protein: CASRRTGPFWGYTF. Written as DNA, the CDR3 is TGTGCCAGCAGAAGGACAGGGCCCTTTTGGGGCTACACCTTC.